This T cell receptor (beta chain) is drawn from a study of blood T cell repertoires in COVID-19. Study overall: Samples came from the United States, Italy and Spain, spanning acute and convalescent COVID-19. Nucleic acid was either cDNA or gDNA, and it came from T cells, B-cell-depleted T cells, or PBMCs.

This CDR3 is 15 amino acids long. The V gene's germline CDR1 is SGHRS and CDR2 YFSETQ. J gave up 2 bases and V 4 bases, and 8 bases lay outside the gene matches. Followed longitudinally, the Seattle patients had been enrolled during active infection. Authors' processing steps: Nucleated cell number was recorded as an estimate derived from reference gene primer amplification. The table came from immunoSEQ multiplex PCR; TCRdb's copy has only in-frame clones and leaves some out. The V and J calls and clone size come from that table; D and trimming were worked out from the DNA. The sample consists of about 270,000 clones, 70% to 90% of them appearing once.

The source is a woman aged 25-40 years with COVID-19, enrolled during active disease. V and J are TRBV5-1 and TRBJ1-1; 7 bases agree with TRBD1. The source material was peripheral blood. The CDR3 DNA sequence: TGCGCCAGCAGCCTACCACAGGGGCCCAACACTGAAGCTTTCTTT. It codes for CASSLPQGPNTEAFF. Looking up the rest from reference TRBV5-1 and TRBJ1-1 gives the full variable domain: KAGVTQTPRYLIKTRGQQVTLSCSPISGHRSVSWYQQTPGQGLQFLFEYFSETQRNKGNFPGRFSGRQFSNSRSEMNVSTLELGDSALYLCASSLPQGPNTEAFFGQGTRLTVV.